Sequencing of this T cell receptor (beta chain) was carried out in a study of shared clonotypes between healthy human individuals. TCRdb keeps only in-frame clones here, not all; method: immunoSEQ multiplex PCR. The table includes roughly 2 million clones, 90% to 95% detected once. V was trimmed by 4 bases and J by 6 bases, leaving 17 bases between them. The germline V gene encodes CDR1 SGHRS and CDR2 YFSETQ. The CDR3 spans 16 residues. Naive CD4+ cells were CD45RA-selected; the remaining cells were memory. Note on this clone: Its cognate antigen is unknown.

General study results and limits: Clonotypes shared by all four donors outscored non-shared clonotypes in generation probability. Naive subsets generally exceeded memory subsets in estimated richness.

Input material: naive CD4+ T cells sorted from blood. Noted subset: CD45RA+ positively selected. V is TRBV5-1 and J is TRBJ2-6; D is unresolved. This receptor was obtained from a man between 18 and 29 years old in good health. CDR3 nucleotides: TGCGCCAGCAGCGTCCGGTCACAAGGTGAGGCCAACGTCCTGACTTTC. Translating gives CASSVRSQGEANVLTF.